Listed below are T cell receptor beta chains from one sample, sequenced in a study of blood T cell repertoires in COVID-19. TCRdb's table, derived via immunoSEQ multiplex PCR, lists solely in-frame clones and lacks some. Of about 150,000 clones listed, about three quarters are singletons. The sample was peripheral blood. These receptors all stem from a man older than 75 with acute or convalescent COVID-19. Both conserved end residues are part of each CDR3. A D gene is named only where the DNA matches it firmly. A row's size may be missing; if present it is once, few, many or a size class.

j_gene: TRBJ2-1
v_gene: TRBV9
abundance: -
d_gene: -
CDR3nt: TGTGCCAGCAGCGTAGACGGGCCAGGGGAGCAGTTCTTC
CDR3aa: CASSVDGPGEQFF

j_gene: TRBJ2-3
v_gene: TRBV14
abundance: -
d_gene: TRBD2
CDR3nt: TGTGCCAGCAGCCCACCGGGACTAGGTGGATCTGGTCCGCAGTATTTT
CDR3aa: CASSPPGLGGSGPQYF

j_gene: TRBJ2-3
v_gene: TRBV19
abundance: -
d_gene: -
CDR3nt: TGTGCCAGTAGCGACATCGGGACTGCAGATACGCAGTATTTT
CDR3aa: CASSDIGTADTQYF

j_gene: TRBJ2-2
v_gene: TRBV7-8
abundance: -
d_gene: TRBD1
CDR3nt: TGTGCCAGCAGCTTGGGGACAGATACCGGGGAGCTGTTTTTT
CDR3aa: CASSLGTDTGELFF

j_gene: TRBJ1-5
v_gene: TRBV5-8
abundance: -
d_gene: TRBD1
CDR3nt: TGTGCCAGCAGCTCAGGGGGTCTTGGCAATCAGCCCCAGCATTTT
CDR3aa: CASSSGGLGNQPQHF

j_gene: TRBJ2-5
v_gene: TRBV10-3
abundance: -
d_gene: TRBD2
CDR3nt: TGTGCCATCAGTTCGGGACTAGATGGGAGAAAAGAGACCCAGTACTTC
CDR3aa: CAISSGLDGRKETQYF

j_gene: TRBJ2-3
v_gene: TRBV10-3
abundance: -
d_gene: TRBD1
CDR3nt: TGTGCCACCGCCAACCCTCGACAGGGGGGCACAGATACGCAGTATTTT
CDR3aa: CATANPRQGGTDTQYF

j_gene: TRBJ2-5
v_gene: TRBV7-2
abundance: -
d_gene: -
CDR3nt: TGTGCCAGCAGCCACACCAGGGGTAGGGAGACCCAGTACTTC
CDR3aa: CASSHTRGRETQYF

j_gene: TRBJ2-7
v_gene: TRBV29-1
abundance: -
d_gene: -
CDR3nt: TGCAGTGCCAGCGGTCACTCCTACGAGCAGTACTTC
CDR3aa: CSASGHSYEQYF

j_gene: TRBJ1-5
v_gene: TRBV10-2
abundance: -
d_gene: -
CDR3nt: TGCGCCAGCAGTGAAGGGGATCAGCCCCAGCATTTT
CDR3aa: CASSEGDQPQHF

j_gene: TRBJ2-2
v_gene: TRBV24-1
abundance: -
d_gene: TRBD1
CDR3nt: TGTGCCACCAGTGACCCCGGACAGGCTAACACCGGGGAGCTGTTTTTT
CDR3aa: CATSDPGQANTGELFF

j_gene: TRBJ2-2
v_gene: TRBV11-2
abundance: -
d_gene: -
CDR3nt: TGTGCCAGCAGCTTAGCTGGTCCAGCGGCCAACACCGGGGAGCTGTTTTTT
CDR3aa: CASSLAGPAANTGELFF

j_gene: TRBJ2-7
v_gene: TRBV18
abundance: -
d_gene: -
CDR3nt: TGTGCCAGCTCACCTCCTAGACAGTCGCTGTCTATGGGGCAGTACTTC
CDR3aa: CASSPPRQSLSMGQYF

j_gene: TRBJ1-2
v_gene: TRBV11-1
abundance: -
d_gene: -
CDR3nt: TGTGCCAGCAGCTTACATACGGCAGCGAACTATGGCTACACCTTC
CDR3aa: CASSLHTAANYGYTF

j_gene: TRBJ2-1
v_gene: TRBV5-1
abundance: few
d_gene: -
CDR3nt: TGCGCCAGCAGGCAGGCTGTTGTGGACAATGAGCAGTTCTTC
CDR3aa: CASRQAVVDNEQFF

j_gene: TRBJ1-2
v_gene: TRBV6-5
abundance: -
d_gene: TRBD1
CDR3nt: TGTGCCAGCAGTTACACGGGACAGGGAGGCAACTATGGCTACACCTTC
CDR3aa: CASSYTGQGGNYGYTF

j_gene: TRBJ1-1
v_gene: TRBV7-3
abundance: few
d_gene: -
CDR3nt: TGTGCCAGCAGCCGACAGCCTTTGAACACTGAAGCTTTCTTT
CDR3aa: CASSRQPLNTEAFF

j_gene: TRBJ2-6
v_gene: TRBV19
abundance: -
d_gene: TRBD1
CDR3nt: TGTGCCAGTAGTACGGGGACAGGGGCTGAATCTGGGGCCAACGTCCTGACTTTC
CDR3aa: CASSTGTGAESGANVLTF

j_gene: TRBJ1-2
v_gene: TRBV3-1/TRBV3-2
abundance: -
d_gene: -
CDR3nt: TGTGCCAGCAGCCAGCACGGGGAAGTTACCTTCTTC
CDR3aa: CASSQHGEVTFF

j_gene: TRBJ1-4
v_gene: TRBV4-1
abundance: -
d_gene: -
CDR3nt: TGCGCCAGCAGCCAAGATTCGCCCGGCCTCGCGGTGAAACTGTTTTTT
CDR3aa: CASSQDSPGLAVKLFF

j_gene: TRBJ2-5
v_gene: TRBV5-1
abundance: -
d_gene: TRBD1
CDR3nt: TGCGCCAGCAGCTTAGGGACAGCCCAGAAGACCCAGTACTTC
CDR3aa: CASSLGTAQKTQYF

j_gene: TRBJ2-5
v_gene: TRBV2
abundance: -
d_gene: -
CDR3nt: TGTGCCAGCAGTGATATCATTGCGGCGGGGACCCAGTACTTC
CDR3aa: CASSDIIAAGTQYF

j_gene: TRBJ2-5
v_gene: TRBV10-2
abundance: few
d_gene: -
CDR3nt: TGCGCCAGCAGTGAACAGGGATTGGGAGAGACCCAGTACTTC
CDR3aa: CASSEQGLGETQYF

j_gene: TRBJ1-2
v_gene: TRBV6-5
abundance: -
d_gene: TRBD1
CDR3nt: TGTGCCAGCAGAGCCGGGACAGGCACGATCGGCACCTTC
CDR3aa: CASRAGTGTIGTF

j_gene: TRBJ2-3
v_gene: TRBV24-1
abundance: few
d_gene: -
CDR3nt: TGTGCCACCAGTGACACGGGGGGCACAGATACGCAGTATTTT
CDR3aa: CATSDTGGTDTQYF

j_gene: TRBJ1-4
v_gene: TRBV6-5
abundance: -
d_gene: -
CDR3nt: TGTGCCAGCAGTTACGCACGGAGAGAAAAACTGTTTTTT
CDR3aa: CASSYARREKLFF

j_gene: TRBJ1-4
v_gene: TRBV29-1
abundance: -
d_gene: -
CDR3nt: TGCAGCGTTGCAGGGGCAACTAATGAAAAACTGTTTTTT
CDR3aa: CSVAGATNEKLFF

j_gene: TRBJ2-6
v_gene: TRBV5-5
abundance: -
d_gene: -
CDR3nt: TGTGCCAGCAGCTTGGAGGTGGGGGGAACTGGGGCCAACGTCCTGACTTTC
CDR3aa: CASSLEVGGTGANVLTF